This note documents a single T cell receptor beta chain sequence. This receptor's antigen is unknown. Base quality data are lacking; no much larger clone is found one base away. The record originates from a study of control samples from healthy donors and cancer patients (dated by TCRdb to the early 2020s). Receptor libraries were prepared by the immunoSEQ multiplex PCR assay. Drawn from immuneACCESS, this table holds only the in-frame rearrangements with V and J called that TCRdb kept. Clones are partly lost; checked studies trace under half to an unresolved V gene and leave the rest unexplained. The sample records more than 80,000 clones, approximately 93% of which are singletons. About 7.3% of the sample comes from the top ten. The receptor was derived from a man aged 18 to 30 in good health. Sequenced: blood.

The DNA is as follows: TGTGCCAGCAGCCTAACAAGGGGGAACACTGAAGCTTTCTTT. Translation gives CASSLTRGNTEAFF. The chain couples TRBV14 to TRBJ1-1; a tentative D match to TRBD1 spans 5 bases. The CDR3 contains 14 residues, cysteine and phenylalanine counted. The entry retains the CDR3 DNA only, 42 bases that are in frame from base 1. V drops 4 bases and J drops 1 base, leaving 10 bases in between. The germline V gene specifies SGHDN as CDR1 and FVKESK as CDR2.